The next 32 T cell receptor beta chains were all read from a single sample in a study of blood T cell repertoires in COVID-19. Measured with immunoSEQ multiplex PCR; TCRdb has only the in-frame clones, and not every one. The sample carries under 400,000 clones, approximately 88% recorded once. The sequenced material came from peripheral blood. Receptor source: a woman aged 30 to 39 with COVID-19, enrolled during active disease.

The chain employs TRBV18 and TRBJ2-5; D remains unclear. CDR1 is KGHSH, CDR2 LQKENI, per germline. V shed 0 bases and J shed 7 bases, with 12 bases lying between them. There are 14 residues in the CDR3. CDR3 amino acids: CASSPPASQRTQYF. The CDR3, as DNA: TGTGCCAGCTCACCACCGGCCAGCCAGCGGACCCAGTACTTC.

The DNA for the CDR3 is TGTGCCAGCAGCCAAGAAGGATTCCTAGCGGGGGGTTCAGAGACCCAGTACTTC. Its translation: CASSQEGFLAGGSETQYF. The chain recombines TRBV14 with TRBJ2-5; 11 bases agree with TRBD2. The CDR3 consists of 18 residues. Per the germline V gene, CDR1 is SGHDN and CDR2 is FVKESK. Trimming removed 0 bases from V and 4 bases from J; junction bases left unmatched: 10.

This clone was counted a single time. This chain links TRBV4-2 with TRBJ2-7; D might be TRBD1 (5 bases). The length of the CDR3 is 15 residues. Deletions cut 3 bases from V and 4 bases from J, with 16 bases between. CDR1 and CDR2 from the germline V gene are LGHNA and YNFKEQ. The CDR3 loop is CASSHQTAESYEQYF. The DNA for the CDR3 is TGTGCCAGCAGCCACCAGACAGCCGAGTCATACGAGCAGTACTTC.

This chain uses TRBV14 with TRBJ1-1; no definite D call. V shed 4 bases and J shed 2 bases, with 11 bases lying between them. Germline assignment: CDR1 SGHDN and CDR2 FVKESK. The CDR3 runs to 14 residues. CDR3 nucleotide sequence: TGTGCCAGCAGCCGTCTCGGGGATAACACTGAAGCTTTCTTT. It translates to CASSRLGDNTEAFF.

The rearrangement joins TRBV19 to TRBJ1-3; D not certain. This CDR3 is built from 13 residues. Germline V gene data show CDR1 as LNHDA and CDR2 as SQIVND (reference sequence). V was pared by 8 bases and J by 1 base, with 9 bases between. DNA for the CDR3: TGTGCCAGTGAGCCGACTTCTGGAAACACCATATATTTT. It codes for CASEPTSGNTIYF.

This chain links TRBV5-4 with TRBJ1-6, with 9 bases aligning to TRBD1. Germline CDR1 reads SGHNT; CDR2 reads YYREEE (reference sequence). This CDR3 spans 17 amino acids. V shed 0 bases, J shed 8 bases, and the junction held 9 bases outside the gene matches. CDR3 bases: TGTGCCAGCAGCTTGGCCAGGATTGGACAGGGGTATTCACCCCTCCACTTT. It specifies CASSLARIGQGYSPLHF. Together with reference TRBV5-4 and TRBJ1-6, the CDR3 gives the full variable domain: ETGVTQSPTHLIKTRGQQVTLRCSSQSGHNTVSWYQQALGQGPQFIFQYYREEENGRGNFPPRFSGLQFPNYSSELNVNALELDDSALYLCASSLARIGQGYSPLHFGNGTRLTVT.

The chain is built from TRBV6-5 and TRBJ1-3; perhaps TRBD1 as D (6 bases). CDR1 MNHEY and CDR2 SVGAGI come from the germline V gene. The V and J ends lost 7 bases and 2 bases respectively, with 12 bases between them. The CDR3 length is 14 residues. The CDR3 DNA is TGTGCCAGCACCGAGGGGACAACTGGAAACACCATATATTTT. Translating gives CASTEGTTGNTIYF.

The chain is built from TRBV2 and TRBJ1-2; 9 bases are a match to TRBD1. V trimming: 6 bases; J trimming: 2 bases; junction bases outside the gene matches: 10. Germline CDR1 is SNHLY and CDR2 is FYNNEI. The CDR3 sequence is 16 residues long. The CDR3 loop is CASRREQGASNYGYTF. DNA for the CDR3: TGTGCCAGCAGGAGGGAACAGGGGGCATCGAACTATGGCTACACCTTC.

The genes are TRBV6-4 and TRBJ1-2, with unresolved D. Germline CDR1 MRHNA, CDR2 SNTAGT. The CDR3 totals 12 residues. V was shortened by 6 bases and J by 6 bases, with 11 bases between the two germline ends. The CDR3 nucleotides are TGTGCCAGCAGATCACTGCGGGATGGCTACACCTTC. Residues: CASRSLRDGYTF.

The chain uses TRBV5-6 and TRBJ2-7; tentative D call: TRBD1 (5 bases). The CDR3 runs 12 residues. Looked up from germline, CDR1 is SGHDT and CDR2 is YYEEEE. Trimming took off 1 base at V and 5 bases at J, with 7 bases between the two ends. The CDR3 reads CASSLQGDEQYF. The CDR3 nucleotides are TGTGCCAGCAGCTTGCAAGGGGACGAGCAGTACTTC.

This clone was detected only a few times. CDR3 protein: CASSSPLGQGTTEAFF. CDR3 sequence (DNA): TGTGCCAGCAGTTCACCCCTGGGACAGGGCACCACTGAAGCTTTCTTT. V and J are TRBV27 and TRBJ1-1, with TRBD1 identical over 9 bases. The V gene's germline CDR1 is MNHEY and CDR2 SMNVEV (reference sequence). J lost 4 bases, V lost 4 bases, and 10 bases had no gene match. The CDR3 runs to 16 residues.

The rearrangement links TRBV6-5 to TRBJ2-1; maybe TRBD1 (6 bases). The V end lost 6 bases, the J end lost 6 bases, and 15 bases lay between the germline ends. This CDR3 spans 14 amino acids. Germline V gene sequence: CDR1 MNHEY, CDR2 SVGAGI. The CDR3 region is CASSQQGYGNEQFF. As DNA, the CDR3 is TGTGCCAGCAGCCAACAGGGCTATGGCAATGAGCAGTTCTTC.

V and J are TRBV14 and TRBJ1-6; D possibly corresponds to TRBD1 (6 bases). This CDR3 has 13 amino acids. CDR1 and CDR2 from the germline V gene are SGHDN and FVKESK. Deletions cut 2 bases from V and 9 bases from J, with 8 bases between. The CDR3 DNA reads TGTGCCAGCAGCCAACAGGGGATTTCACCCCTCCACTTT. The encoded protein is CASSQQGISPLHF.

This chain uses TRBV2 with TRBJ2-2, with D maybe TRBD2 (5 bases). In germline, CDR1 is SNHLY, CDR2 FYNNEI. CDR3 length: 14 amino acids. V lost 10 bases to trimming and J lost 2 bases, with 14 bases between them. The CDR3 reads CATREGSNTGELFF. CDR3 DNA sequence: TGTGCCACTCGAGAGGGCTCCAACACCGGGGAGCTGTTTTTT.

V is TRBV6-2 or TRBV6-3 and J is TRBJ2-1; 13 bases are shared with TRBD2. This CDR3 is 16 amino acids long. The ends lost 6 bases at V and 2 bases at J; junction bases unmatched: 4. Germline CDR1 and CDR2: MNHEY and SVGEGT. The CDR3 region has the DNA TGTGCCAGCAGCCGACTAGCGGGGGGCGCCTACAATGAGCAGTTCTTC. Its protein is CASSRLAGGAYNEQFF.

The CDR3: CASSFSRGGSHEQYF. CDR3 DNA: TGTGCCAGCAGCTTTTCGCGGGGGGGTTCCCACGAGCAGTACTTC. V gene TRBV11-3 combines with J gene TRBJ2-7, with 9 bases fitting TRBD2. The CDR3 loop spans 15 amino acids. Germline V CDR1 and CDR2: SGHNT, YENEEA. V dropped 3 bases and J dropped 5; count of bases not matched to a gene: 8.

The chain uses TRBV19 and TRBJ1-5; 8 bases are a match to TRBD1. This CDR3 is built from 16 residues. Germline V gene lookup returns CDR1 LNHDA and CDR2 SQIVND (reference sequence). V was clipped by 3 bases and J by 0 bases; unmatched bases: 4. In DNA form, the CDR3 reads TGTGCCAGTAGTATCCGGCAGGGGGCTAGCAATCAGCCCCAGCATTTT. Translating gives CASSIRQGASNQPQHF.

This chain connects TRBV19 to TRBJ2-2, with 7 bases matching TRBD1. The CDR3 covers 13 residues. Germline V gene data show CDR1 as LNHDA and CDR2 as SQIVND (reference sequence). After removal of 9 bases from V and 5 bases from J, the junction contained 6 bases not matched to a gene. The chain's CDR3 is CARDRFGTGELFF. The CDR3 coding sequence is TGTGCCAGGGACAGGTTTGGAACCGGGGAGCTGTTTTTT.

The chain recombines TRBV5-1 with TRBJ2-5; D not resolved. CDR1 is SGHRS and CDR2 is YFSETQ in the germline V gene. The CDR3 spans 13 residues. The ends were cut back, 5 bases at V and 1 base at J, with 9 bases in the middle. The CDR3 bases are TGCGCCAGCAGGTATGGGCTCCAAGAGACCCAGTACTTC. The encoded protein is CASRYGLQETQYF.

This clone was counted only a few times. The V and J genes are TRBV3-1 (or the pseudogene TRBV3-2) and TRBJ2-5; TRBD2 aligns across 7 bases. There are 16 residues in the CDR3. Germline assignment: CDR1 LGHDT and CDR2 YNNKEL (reference sequence). V gave up 0 bases and J gave up 4 bases; unmatched junction bases: 8. CDR3 residues: CASSQDRQRGPETQYF. The CDR3 DNA reads as TGTGCCAGCAGCCAAGATCGGCAGCGGGGTCCAGAGACCCAGTACTTC.

A few counts support this clone. This chain uses TRBV6-5 with TRBJ1-6, with D unresolved. The CDR3 totals 14 residues. Trimming took off 0 bases at V and 9 bases at J, with 9 bases between the two ends. Germline CDR1 is MNHEY and CDR2 is SVGAGI. For the CDR3, the DNA is TGTGCCAGCAGTTACTCCTGGACTGGTTCACCCCTCCACTTT. This sequence encodes CASSYSWTGSPLHF.

J is TRBJ1-2 and V is TRBV2; D remains unclear. CDR1 and CDR2 (germline): SNHLY, FYNNEI. Deletions cut 2 bases from V and 8 bases from J, with 15 bases between. This CDR3 spans 14 amino acids. The CDR3 here is CASSERPRGEGYTF. CDR3 coding DNA: TGTGCCAGCAGTGAACGGCCCCGCGGGGAGGGCTACACCTTC.

V and J are TRBV2 and TRBJ1-1; D is perhaps TRBD1 (6 bases). CDR1 is SNHLY and CDR2 is FYNNEI in the germline V gene. The V gene lost 7 bases and the J gene lost 0 bases, with 9 bases spanning the gap. The CDR3 spans 13 residues. The chain's CDR3 is CASNGQMNTEAFF. CDR3 nucleotides: TGTGCCAGCAATGGACAGATGAACACTGAAGCTTTCTTT.

The CDR3 is CASSSYNQPQHF. CDR3 in DNA: TGTGCCAGCAGCTCTTACAATCAGCCCCAGCATTTT. The chain links TRBV7-8 to TRBJ1-5; no clear D gene. V was pared by 4 bases and J by 3 bases, with 4 bases between. There are 12 residues in the CDR3. The germline gives CDR1 SGHVS, CDR2 FQNEAQ.

The chain recombines TRBV5-1 with TRBJ2-2; 13 positions match TRBD2. This CDR3 has 19 residues. Per the germline V gene, CDR1 is SGHRS and CDR2 is YFSETQ. Trimming at V came to 4 bases and at J to 0 bases, leaving 9 bases not matched to a gene. CDR3 coding DNA: TGCGCCAGCAGCCGCGGACTAGCGGGGGACCTCTCGAACACCGGGGAGCTGTTTTTT. Translating it yields CASSRGLAGDLSNTGELFF.

This clone was observed a single time. The V gene is TRBV19, the J gene TRBJ1-5; D gene ambiguous. The CDR3 length is 13 residues. With 7 bases removed from V and 5 bases from J, the gap between germline ends came to 12 bases. The germline V gene has CDR1 LNHDA and CDR2 SQIVND (reference sequence). The CDR3 nucleotides read TGTGCCAGTATTGGGTTAGGAGATCAGCCCCAGCATTTT. Translation: CASIGLGDQPQHF.

The chain joins TRBV28 to TRBJ1-1, with a tentative D call TRBD1 (5 bases). The CDR3 length is 16 residues. From germline, CDR1 is MDHEN and CDR2 SYDVKM. V lost 3 bases to trimming and J lost 1 base, with 15 bases between them. Here the CDR3 reads CASSFPQLDRNTEAFF. The CDR3 bases are TGTGCCAGCAGTTTTCCCCAACTCGACAGGAACACTGAAGCTTTCTTT.

J is TRBJ2-3 and V is TRBV3-1 (or the pseudogene TRBV3-2); 8 nucleotides match TRBD2. Germline-derived CDR1 and CDR2 are LGHDT and YNNKEL (reference sequence). Unmatched junction bases numbered 13, after V lost 1 base and J lost 4 bases. This CDR3 region has 18 residues. CDR3 in DNA: TGTGCCAGCAGCCAAGGCGGGGGGCGTCCTTGGGGCGCAGATACGCAGTATTTT. Translated: CASSQGGGRPWGADTQYF.

The genes are TRBV27 and TRBJ1-2; TRBD1 matches 9 bases. J lost 6 bases, V lost 6 bases, and 11 bases had no gene match. This CDR3 comprises 15 residues. Germline loops: CDR1 MNHEY, CDR2 SMNVEV (reference sequence). The CDR3 loop reads CASSSYAGTGNGYTF. DNA of the CDR3: TGTGCCAGCAGCTCCTATGCCGGGACAGGGAATGGCTACACCTTC.

V is TRBV7-9 and J is TRBJ2-5, with TRBD2 as a possible D gene (6 bases). Germline CDR1 and CDR2: SEHNR and FQNEAQ (reference sequence). V was shortened by 5 bases and J by 4 bases, with 8 bases between the two germline ends. There are 12 residues in the CDR3. The CDR3 DNA reads as TGTGCCAGCAGCCAGGAGGGAGAGACCCAGTACTTC. It specifies CASSQEGETQYF.

The gene calls are TRBV5-6 and TRBJ2-1, with TRBD2 matching 7 bases. Per the germline V gene, CDR1 is SGHDT and CDR2 is YYEEEE. The CDR3 covers 16 residues. The junction had 3 bases not matched to a gene; V was cut back by 0 bases and J by 0 bases. CDR3 residues: CASSLGEGVSYNEQFF. The CDR3 DNA sequence: TGTGCCAGCAGCTTGGGGGAGGGAGTCTCCTACAATGAGCAGTTCTTC.

This clone showed up just once. The chain employs TRBV6-6 and TRBJ2-6; D is ambiguous. Trimming stripped 1 base from V and 2 bases from J, with 6 bases between. The CDR3 length is 15 residues. CDR1 is MNHNY, CDR2 SVGAGI, per germline (reference sequence). The CDR3 coding sequence is TGTGCCAGCAGTTACTTGGGCACTGGGGCCAACGTCCTGACTTTC. This gives the protein CASSYLGTGANVLTF.